This T cell receptor (beta chain) originates from a study of cytomegalovirus exposure and HLA in healthy donors. Broader study findings: Based on reports, TCR beta sequences accurately predicted HLA-A and HLA-B alleles for most subjects.

Both 60 Vbeta primers and 13 Jbeta primers went into the PCR. The assay was immunoSEQ multiplex PCR, and TCRdb's table has in-frame clones only and misses some. This table holds under 150,000 clones, roughly 78% found once. The germline V gene has CDR1 SQVTM and CDR2 ANQGSEA. The CDR3 has 12 residues. V was cut by 4 bases and J by 7 bases, with 13 bases left in between. On this clone: Its antigen is as yet unknown.

This chain uses TRBV29-1 with TRBJ1-2, with D possibly matching TRBD1 (5 bases). This clonotype originated in a man aged 25 to 45 in good health and CMV-seronegative. Input material: PBMCs. For the CDR3, the DNA is TGCAGCGTTGTTCGGCCCCAGGGTGGCTACACCTTC. Its translation is CSVVRPQGGYTF.